This T cell receptor beta chain was sequenced for a study of early T cells in non-severe SARS-CoV-2 infection. This clonotype was seen many times. The CDR3 sequence is 12 residues long. V lost 4 bases to trimming and J lost 2 bases, with 6 bases between them. Germline CDR1 is SGHVS and CDR2 is FNYEAQ. Attachment of unique molecular identifiers was made to individual cDNA molecules. TCRdb processed the 5' RACE reads anew with MiXCR; each CDR3 protein has one entry. The data show 74,000 or so distinct CDR3 sequences, with roughly 10% seen just once and 3.5% to 4% held by the top ten. Sequencing used whole blood. The gene calls are TRBV7-6 and TRBJ2-7; unclear D gene. This TCR came from an adult who was a healthcare worker with PCR-confirmed SARS-CoV-2 infection or an uninfected control (not recorded which). This CDR3 reads CASSSSPYEQYF. CDR3 nucleotide sequence: TGTGCCAGCAGCTCATCACCCTACGAGCAGTACTTC.